One sample yielded the 7 T cell receptor beta chains listed below, sequenced in a study of blood T cell repertoires in COVID-19. Generated by immunoSEQ multiplex PCR, the TCRdb table keeps only in-frame clones and is missing some. The sample holds tens of thousands of clones, about 88% seen once. What was sequenced was peripheral blood. These receptors were taken from a human donor in a cohort sampled during active COVID-19.

CDR3 loop: CASRRGNRNQPQHF. Written as DNA, the CDR3 is TGTGCCAGCCGGAGAGGGAATAGGAATCAGCCCCAGCATTTT. This sequence joins TRBV19 and TRBJ1-5; D uncertain. This CDR3 is 14 amino acids long. V lost 9 bases and J lost 4, with 16 bases in between. Germline values: CDR1 LNHDA, CDR2 SQIVND (reference sequence).

The chain is built from TRBV11-3 and TRBJ2-2, with 11 bases that match TRBD2. Germline V gene lookup returns CDR1 SGHNT and CDR2 YENEEA. The CDR3 totals 17 residues. With 5 bases clipped from V and 7 bases from J, the junction kept 12 bases outside the gene matches. CDR3 nucleotide sequence: TGTGCCAGCAGCGCGACTAGCGGGACCCACCGGGACGGGGAGCTGTTTTTT. Amino acid sequence: CASSATSGTHRDGELFF.

The gene calls are TRBV5-6 and TRBJ1-5; TRBD1 might be the D (6 bases). V lost 3 bases and J 2 bases, leaving 15 bases between the germline ends. The CDR3 is 16 residues long. The germline CDR1 and CDR2 sequences are SGHDT and YYEEEE. The CDR3 bases are TGTGCCAGCAGCTCCTATAAGGGACACCGCAATCAGCCCCAGCATTTT. Its protein product is CASSSYKGHRNQPQHF.

The chain has TRBV5-5 and TRBJ2-5; 9 bases are shared with TRBD2. Germline CDR1 reads SGHKS; CDR2 reads YYEKEE (reference sequence). The CDR3 is 19 amino acids. V was pared by 5 bases and J by 0 bases, with 17 bases of the junction left unmatched. CDR3 loop: CASRARGLANTPNQETQYF. The DNA of the CDR3 is TGTGCCAGCAGAGCCCGGGGACTAGCAAACACCCCCAACCAAGAGACCCAGTACTTC. Combining the CDR3 with reference TRBV5-5 and TRBJ2-5 gives the whole variable domain DAGVTQSPTHLIKTRGQQVTLRCSPISGHKSVSWYQQVLGQGPQFIFQYYEKEERGRGNFPDRFSARQFPNYSSELNVNALLLGDSALYLCASRARGLANTPNQETQYFGPGTRLLVL.

The table lists this clone with a count of one. The rearrangement links TRBV18 to TRBJ2-7; no clear D gene. This CDR3 comprises 15 residues. From germline, CDR1 is KGHSH and CDR2 LQKENI. Trimming left V 0 bases short and J 1 base short, with 10 bases between. The CDR3 DNA reads as TGTGCCAGCTCACCACCGGGCAGAGATTCCTACGAGCAGTACTTC. It translates to CASSPPGRDSYEQYF.

The gene calls are TRBV7-2 and TRBJ2-1; a weak D match, TRBD2 (6 bases). The CDR3 consists of 15 residues. The V gene lost 1 base and the J gene lost 8 bases, with 15 bases spanning the gap. From germline, CDR1 is SGHTA and CDR2 FQGNSA. CDR3: CASSLERGRGDEQFF. In DNA, the CDR3 is TGTGCCAGCAGCTTAGAGCGCGGGCGGGGCGATGAGCAGTTCTTC.

This chain joins TRBV5-6 and TRBJ1-2, with a weak D call TRBD1 (5 bases). This CDR3 has 13 amino acids. The ends were cut back, 4 bases at V and 8 bases at J, with 15 bases in the middle. Germline V gene lookup returns CDR1 SGHDT and CDR2 YYEEEE. This chain's CDR3 is CASSPPGVWGYTF. CDR3 nucleotide sequence: TGTGCCAGCAGCCCGCCGGGGGTATGGGGCTACACCTTC.